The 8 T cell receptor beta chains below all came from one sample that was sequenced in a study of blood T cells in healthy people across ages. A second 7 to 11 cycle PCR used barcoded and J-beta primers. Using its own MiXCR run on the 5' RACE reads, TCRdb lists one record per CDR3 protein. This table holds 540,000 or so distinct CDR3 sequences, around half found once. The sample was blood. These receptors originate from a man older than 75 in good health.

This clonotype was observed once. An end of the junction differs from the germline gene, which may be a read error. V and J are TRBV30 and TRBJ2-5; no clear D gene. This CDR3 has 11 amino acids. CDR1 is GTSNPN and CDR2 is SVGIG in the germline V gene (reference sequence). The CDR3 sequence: CAWSVKEAQYF. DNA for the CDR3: TGTGCCTGGAGTGTGAAAGAGGCCCAGTACTTC.

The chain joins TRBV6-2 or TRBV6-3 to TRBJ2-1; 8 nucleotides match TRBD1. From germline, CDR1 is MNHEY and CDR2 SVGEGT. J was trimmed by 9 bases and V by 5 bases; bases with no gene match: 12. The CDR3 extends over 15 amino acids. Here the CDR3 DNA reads TGTGCCAGCAGTGTGGACAGGGTAGTCATGAGTGAGCAGTTCTTC. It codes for CASSVDRVVMSEQFF.

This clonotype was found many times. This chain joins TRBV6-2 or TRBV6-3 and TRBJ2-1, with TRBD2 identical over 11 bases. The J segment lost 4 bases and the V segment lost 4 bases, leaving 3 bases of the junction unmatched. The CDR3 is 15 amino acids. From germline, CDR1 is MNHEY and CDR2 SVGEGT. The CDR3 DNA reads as TGTGCCAGCAGTTTAACTAGCGGGGGTTACAATGAGCAGTTCTTC. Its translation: CASSLTSGGYNEQFF.

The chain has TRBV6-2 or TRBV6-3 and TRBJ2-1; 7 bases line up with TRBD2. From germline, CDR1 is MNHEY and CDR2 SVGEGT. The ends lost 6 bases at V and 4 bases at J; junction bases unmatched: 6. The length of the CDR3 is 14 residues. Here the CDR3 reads CASRKGTTYNEQFF. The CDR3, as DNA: TGTGCCAGCAGAAAAGGGACTACTTACAATGAGCAGTTCTTC.

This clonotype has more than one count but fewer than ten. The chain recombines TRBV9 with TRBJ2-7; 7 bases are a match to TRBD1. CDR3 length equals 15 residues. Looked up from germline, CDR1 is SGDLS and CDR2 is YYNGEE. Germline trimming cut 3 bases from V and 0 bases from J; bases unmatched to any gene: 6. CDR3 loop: CASSAGRDSSYEQYF. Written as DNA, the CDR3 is TGTGCCAGCAGCGCAGGACGGGACAGCTCCTACGAGCAGTACTTC.

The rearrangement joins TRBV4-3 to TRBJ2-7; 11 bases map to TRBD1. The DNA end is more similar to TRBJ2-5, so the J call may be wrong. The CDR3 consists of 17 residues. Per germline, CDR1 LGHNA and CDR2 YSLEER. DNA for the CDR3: TGCGCCAGCAGCCCGGCACCCGGGACAGGGGGTGAGAAGACCCAGTACTTC. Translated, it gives CASSPAPGTGGEKTQYF.

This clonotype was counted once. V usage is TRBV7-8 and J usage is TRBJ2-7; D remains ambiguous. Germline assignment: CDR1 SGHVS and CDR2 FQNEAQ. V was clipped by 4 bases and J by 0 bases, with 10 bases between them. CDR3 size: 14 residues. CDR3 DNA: TGTGCCAGCAGCTACGACACTGACTCCTACGAGCAGTACTTC. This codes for CASSYDTDSYEQYF. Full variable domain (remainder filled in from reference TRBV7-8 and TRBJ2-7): GAGVSQSPRYKVAKRGQDVALRCDPISGHVSLFWYQQALGQGPEFLTYFQNEAQLDKSGLPSDRFFAERPEGSVSTLKIQRTQQEDSAVYLCASSYDTDSYEQYFGPGTRLTVT.

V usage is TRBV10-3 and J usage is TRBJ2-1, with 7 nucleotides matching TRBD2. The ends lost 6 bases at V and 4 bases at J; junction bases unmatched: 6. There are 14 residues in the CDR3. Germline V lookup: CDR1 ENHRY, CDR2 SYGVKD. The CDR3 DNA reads TGTGCCATCAGGATAGGACTAGGGTACAATGAGCAGTTCTTC. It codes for CAIRIGLGYNEQFF.